The 30 T cell receptor beta chains below were found in one sample sequenced in a study of blood T cell repertoires in COVID-19. Using immunoSEQ multiplex PCR, the repertoire was profiled, and TCRdb retains in-frame clones only, with some absent. Seen here are approximately 470,000 clones, approximately 86% observed once, and the top ten hold under 0.75%. Sequences were obtained from PBMCs or T cells enriched from blood (not recorded which). Every receptor here comes from a woman between 18 and 29 years old who had recovered from COVID-19.

CDR3 bases: TGTGCCAGCAGCCCCTCTGAGGGGGGGGTGTCAGATACGCAGTATTTT. Translating gives CASSPSEGGVSDTQYF. The chain has TRBV3-1 (or the pseudogene TRBV3-2) and TRBJ2-3; perhaps TRBD2 as D (7 bases). V was shortened by 4 bases and J by 4 bases, with 18 bases between the two germline ends. This CDR3 is built from 16 residues. Germline V gene sequence: CDR1 LGHDT, CDR2 YNNKEL (reference sequence).

The chain is built from TRBV2 and TRBJ2-7; the match to TRBD1 covers 7 bases. V shed 6 bases, J shed 6 bases, and the junction held 11 bases outside the gene matches. Germline lookup yields CDR1 SNHLY and CDR2 FYNNEI. This CDR3 comprises 14 residues. CDR3 protein: CASRMTGLEFEQYF. CDR3 coding DNA: TGTGCCAGCAGAATGACAGGGCTGGAGTTCGAGCAGTACTTC.

This clone was counted a single time. This chain connects TRBV6-5 to TRBJ1-6, with D unresolved. Per the germline V gene, CDR1 is MNHEY and CDR2 is SVGAGI. CDR3 length: 14 residues. V lost 7 bases and J lost 9, with 16 bases in between. In DNA, the CDR3 is TGTGCCAGCACCCGGGGAAAATACAGTTCACCCCTCCACTTT. Translation: CASTRGKYSSPLHF.

The gene calls are TRBV18 and TRBJ1-4, with a weak D call TRBD1 (6 bases). CDR1 is KGHSH, CDR2 LQKENI, per germline. CDR3 length: 14 amino acids. Trimming took 0 bases from V and 6 from J, leaving 8 bases between them. The DNA of the CDR3 is TGTGCCAGCTCACCACCGAACAGGGATGAAAAACTGTTTTTT. The encoded protein is CASSPPNRDEKLFF.

The chain carries TRBV28 and TRBJ1-6; perhaps TRBD1 as D (5 bases). The CDR3 has 16 amino acids. V lost 5 bases, J lost 18 bases, and 29 bases lay in between. Germline CDR1 and CDR2: MDHEN and SYDVKM. The CDR3 bases are TGTGCCAGCAGTCCCCACGCGCCTACCGGGGGGACGGCGGGCCACTTT. Its protein is CASSPHAPTGGTAGHF.

The chain carries TRBV5-1 and TRBJ1-2; possibly TRBD1 for D (6 bases). The CDR3 length is 14 residues. From germline, CDR1 is SGHRS and CDR2 YFSETQ. Trimming pared 6 bases from V and 8 bases from J, leaving 20 bases between. The CDR3 coding sequence is TGCGCCAGCACCCCTGGGGGCAAGGACGGCGGCTACACCTTC. This translates into CASTPGGKDGGYTF.

This clone occurred once. The same CDR3 also results from other DNA sequences found in this sample. The chain combines TRBV6-5 with TRBJ1-5; 9 bases align to TRBD1. Germline-derived CDR1 and CDR2 are MNHEY and SVGAGI. The trim removed 6 bases at V and 2 bases at J, leaving 5 bases unmatched. CDR3 size: 15 residues. CDR3 nucleotides: TGTGCCAGCAGCCTGGGACAGGGCGGCAATCAGCCCCAGCATTTT. This translates into CASSLGQGGNQPQHF.

V usage is TRBV5-1 and J usage is TRBJ1-2, with unresolved D. CDR3 length: 15 residues. Germline lookup yields CDR1 SGHRS and CDR2 YFSETQ. V lost 0 bases and J lost 5, with 14 bases in between. The CDR3 coding sequence is TGCGCCAGCAGCTTGGTAGGTGGGAGTTCGTATGGCTACACCTTC. This translates into CASSLVGGSSYGYTF.

This chain connects TRBV7-9 to TRBJ2-1; TRBD2 agrees at 11 bases. Germline CDR1 is SEHNR and CDR2 is FQNEAQ (reference sequence). V was clipped by 6 bases and J by 8 bases; unmatched bases: 12. There are 16 residues in the CDR3. DNA for the CDR3: TGTGCCAGCAGTTTAAATAGCGGGGGGGTAGGCGATGAGCAGTTCTTC. Protein: CASSLNSGGVGDEQFF. Combining the CDR3 with reference TRBV7-9 and TRBJ2-1 gives the whole variable domain DTGVSQNPRHKITKRGQNVTFRCDPISEHNRLYWYRQTLGQGPEFLTYFQNEAQLEKSRLLSDRFSAERPKGSFSTLEIQRTEQGDSAMYLCASSLNSGGVGDEQFFGPGTRLTVL.

This chain joins TRBV18 and TRBJ1-5, with 7 bases fitting TRBD1. The CDR3 runs 12 residues. Germline V gene sequence: CDR1 KGHSH, CDR2 LQKENI. Germline trimming cut 8 bases from V and 4 bases from J; bases unmatched to any gene: 2. The CDR3 spells CASGTENQPQHF. CDR3 coding DNA: TGTGCCAGCGGGACAGAAAATCAGCCCCAGCATTTT.

The rearrangement uses TRBV5-1 and TRBJ1-4, with 10 bases identical to TRBD1. J gave up 8 bases and V 0 bases, and 4 bases lay outside the gene matches. The CDR3 runs to 15 residues. Germline values: CDR1 SGHRS, CDR2 YFSETQ. CDR3 nucleotide sequence: TGCGCCAGCAGCTTGGGAGGGACAGGGGACGAAAAACTGTTTTTT. Amino acid sequence: CASSLGGTGDEKLFF.

This clone has only one observation. The CDR3 is CAWSQNRGELFF. The CDR3 region has the DNA TGTGCCTGGAGTCAGAACAGGGGGGAGCTGTTTTTT. The chain has TRBV30 and TRBJ2-2, with D possibly being TRBD1 (5 bases). The CDR3 length is 12 residues. Germline values: CDR1 GTSNPN, CDR2 SVGIG (reference sequence). Trimming cost V 2 bases and J 8 bases, with 9 bases left between them.

The genes are TRBV29-1 and TRBJ2-2; possible D gene TRBD2, 7 bases. The CDR3 is made up of 16 amino acids. Trimming shortened V by 0 bases and J by 0 bases, and 11 bases separated the two germline ends. CDR1 is SQVTM and CDR2 is ANQGSEA in the germline V gene. The CDR3, as DNA: TGCAGCGTTGAAGAACGGGGGGCCTCGAACACCGGGGAGCTGTTTTTT. It yields the protein CSVEERGASNTGELFF.

This chain links TRBV6-5 with TRBJ1-1, with 8 bases that match TRBD1. V lost 10 bases and J lost 7; bases outside the gene matches: 5. Germline lookup yields CDR1 MNHEY and CDR2 SVGAGI. The CDR3 spans 11 residues. This CDR3 reads CATARGHEAFF. In nucleotides, the CDR3 is TGTGCCACTGCCAGGGGGCATGAAGCTTTCTTT.

The gene calls are TRBV5-1 and TRBJ1-2; D call uncertain. This CDR3 spans 13 amino acids. V dropped 0 bases and J dropped 8 bases, with 11 bases sitting between them. In germline, CDR1 is SGHRS, CDR2 YFSETQ. The CDR3 sequence is CASSLVALWGYTF. For the CDR3, the DNA is TGCGCCAGCAGCTTGGTGGCCTTATGGGGCTACACCTTC.

This clone was seen once. J is TRBJ1-5 and V is TRBV28, with D perhaps matching TRBD1 (6 bases). The CDR3 loop spans 15 amino acids. The V end lost 6 bases, the J end lost 2 bases, and 14 bases lay between the germline ends. Germline V lookup: CDR1 MDHEN, CDR2 SYDVKM. The CDR3 nucleotides read TGTGCCAGCAGCCCCGGGACAAACGGCAATCAGCCCCAGCATTTT. This sequence encodes CASSPGTNGNQPQHF.

The chain employs TRBV6-5 and TRBJ1-2, with D uncertain. Germline V gene sequence: CDR1 MNHEY, CDR2 SVGAGI. This CDR3 has 14 amino acids. The germline V and J ends were trimmed by 5 bases and 2 bases, with 12 bases remaining between them. The CDR3 nucleotides are TGTGCCAGCAGTCCGGACTCTAACAACTATGGCTACACCTTC. Its protein is CASSPDSNNYGYTF.

This clone was counted a few times. The V call is TRBV2, the J call TRBJ1-6, with D perhaps TRBD1 (6 bases). Trimming pared 4 bases from V and 8 bases from J, leaving 15 bases between. The CDR3 sequence is 15 residues long. The germline CDR1 and CDR2 sequences are SNHLY and FYNNEI. In DNA, the CDR3 is TGTGCCAGCAGTGGGGACAAAGGTGGCTATTCACCCCTCCACTTT. It translates to CASSGDKGGYSPLHF.

The chain has TRBV2 and TRBJ1-1; D is perhaps TRBD1 (5 bases). With 5 bases removed from V and 11 bases from J, the gap between germline ends came to 18 bases. The germline gives CDR1 SNHLY, CDR2 FYNNEI. The CDR3 is 13 amino acids. DNA of the CDR3: TGTGCCAGCAGTCCCGGGACTGGACGATTGGCTTTCTTT. Its translation: CASSPGTGRLAFF. Filled out from reference TRBV2 and TRBJ1-1, the complete variable domain reads EPEVTQTPSHQVTQMGQEVILRCVPISNHLYFYWYRQILGQKVEFLVSFYNNEISEKSEIFDDQFSVERPDGSNFTLKIRSTKLEDSAMYFCASSPGTGRLAFFGQGTRLTVV.

This clone was detected only once. The chain joins TRBV30 to TRBJ2-1, with 10 nucleotides matching TRBD2. V trimming: 1 base; J trimming: 1 base; junction bases outside the gene matches: 10. From germline, CDR1 is GTSNPN and CDR2 SVGIG (reference sequence). The CDR3 runs 18 residues. The CDR3 here is CAWSGSRSSGGSYNEQFF. CDR3 bases: TGTGCCTGGAGTGGGTCCCGGTCTAGCGGGGGTTCCTACAATGAGCAGTTCTTC.

The chain combines TRBV5-1 with TRBJ1-2; D is uncertain. Germline-derived CDR1 and CDR2 are SGHRS and YFSETQ. V lost 0 bases and J 4 bases, leaving 16 bases between the germline ends. The length of the CDR3 is 16 residues. The CDR3 coding sequence is TGCGCCAGCAGCTTGGGCGGGCTGGAAAGCAGCTATGGCTACACCTTC. Amino acids: CASSLGGLESSYGYTF.

As regards this clone: The junction departs from the called germline gene at one end, perhaps through a read error. The chain recombines TRBV7-7 with TRBJ2-3; 9 bases map to TRBD1. The CDR3 loop spans 15 amino acids. CDR1 and CDR2 from the germline V gene are SSHAT and FNYEAQ (reference sequence). The CDR3 DNA is TGTGCTAGCAGCTTAGGACAGGGGCTCACAGATACGCAGTATTTT. Its protein is CASSLGQGLTDTQYF.

This clone was counted a few times. J is TRBJ1-1 and V is TRBV12-3 or TRBV12-4; 11 nucleotides line up with TRBD1. The CDR3 loop spans 13 amino acids. The V gene end was trimmed by 3 bases and the J gene end by 10 bases; junction bases not matched to a gene: 4. This CDR3 is CASSLGDRGGAFF. CDR3 DNA sequence: TGTGCCAGCAGTTTGGGGGACAGGGGGGGAGCTTTCTTT.

The chain links TRBV5-1 to TRBJ2-1; 16 bases are shared with TRBD2. The trim removed 4 bases at V and 8 bases at J, leaving 3 bases unmatched. This CDR3 contains 15 residues. In germline, CDR1 is SGHRS, CDR2 YFSETQ. The CDR3 DNA is TGCGCCAGCAGCCCGGGACTAGCGGGGGGGCATGAGCAGTTCTTC. It codes for CASSPGLAGGHEQFF.

The chain links TRBV5-1 to TRBJ2-5, with a weak D call TRBD1 (5 bases). The CDR3 is made up of 14 amino acids. Germline CDR1 reads SGHRS; CDR2 reads YFSETQ. V shed 0 bases and J shed 5 bases, with 11 bases lying between them. CDR3 loop: CASSLAVGPETQYF. The CDR3 DNA sequence: TGCGCCAGCAGCTTGGCTGTGGGGCCGGAGACCCAGTACTTC.

This chain links TRBV12-3 or TRBV12-4 with TRBJ2-1, with D tentatively TRBD2 (6 bases). CDR3 length equals 12 residues. V lost 1 base and J 12 bases, leaving 10 bases between the germline ends. CDR3 sequence (DNA): TGTGCCAGCAGTTTAGGGGACTTGAGGCAGTTCTTC. Translated, it gives CASSLGDLRQFF.

This clone appeared a single time. This rearrangement joins TRBV19 to TRBJ1-2; D might be TRBD1 (6 bases). Trimming removed 7 bases from V and 4 bases from J, with 10 bases in between. CDR1 is LNHDA and CDR2 is SQIVND in the germline V gene (reference sequence). This CDR3 is 12 amino acids long. DNA for the CDR3: TGTGCCAGTACAGGGGAGTCCTATGGCTACACCTTC. Encoded protein: CASTGESYGYTF.

The chain uses TRBV25-1 and TRBJ2-7; D ambiguous. Germline V CDR1 and CDR2: MGHDK, SYGVNS. Trimming took off 0 bases at V and 1 base at J, with 13 bases between the two ends. The CDR3 spans 16 residues. The CDR3 region has the DNA TGTGCCAGCAGTGAATACGGTACGGGTGGGTCCTACGAGCAGTACTTC. Its translation is CASSEYGTGGSYEQYF.

The chain is built from TRBV6-6 and TRBJ2-7, with D possibly TRBD1 on 5 matching bases. The V end lost 4 bases, the J end lost 2 bases, and 12 bases lay between the germline ends. CDR1 and CDR2 (germline): MNHNY, SVGAGI (reference sequence). CDR3 size: 14 residues. The CDR3 DNA follows: TGTGCCAGCAGTTTCCTGACAGATACCTACGAGCAGTACTTC. Its translation: CASSFLTDTYEQYF.

The chain links TRBV28 to TRBJ1-1, with 8 nucleotides matching TRBD1. V lost 2 bases to trimming and J lost 8 bases; unmatched junction nucleotides: 7. Germline V CDR1 and CDR2: MDHEN, SYDVKM. The CDR3 is 14 amino acids. CDR3 coding DNA: TGTGCCAGCAGTTTAAGGCAGGGGGCAGAAGAAGCTTTCTTT. This encodes CASSLRQGAEEAFF.